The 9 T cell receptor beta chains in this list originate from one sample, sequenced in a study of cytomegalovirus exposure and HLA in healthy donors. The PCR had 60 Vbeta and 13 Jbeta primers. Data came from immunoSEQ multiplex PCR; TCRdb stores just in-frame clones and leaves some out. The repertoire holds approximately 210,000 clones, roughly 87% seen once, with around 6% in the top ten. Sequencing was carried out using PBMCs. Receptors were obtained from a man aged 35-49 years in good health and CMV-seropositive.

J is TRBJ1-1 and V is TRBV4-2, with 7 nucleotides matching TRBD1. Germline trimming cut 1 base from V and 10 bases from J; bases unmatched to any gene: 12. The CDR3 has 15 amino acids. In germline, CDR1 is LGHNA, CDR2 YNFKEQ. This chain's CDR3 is CASSQGVGTVGAAFF. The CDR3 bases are TGTGCCAGCAGCCAAGGGGTTGGGACAGTCGGCGCAGCTTTCTTT.

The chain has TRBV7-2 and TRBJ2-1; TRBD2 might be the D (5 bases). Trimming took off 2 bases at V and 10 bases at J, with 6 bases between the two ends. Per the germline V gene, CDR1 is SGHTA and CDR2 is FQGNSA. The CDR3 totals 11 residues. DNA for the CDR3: TGTGCCAGCAGCTTACCGGGGGAGCAGTTCTTC. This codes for CASSLPGEQFF. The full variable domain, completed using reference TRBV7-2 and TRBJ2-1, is GAGVSQSPSNKVTEKGKDVELRCDPISGHTALYWYRQSLGQGLEFLIYFQGNSAPDKSGLPSDRFSAERTGGSVSTLTIQRTQQEDSAVYLCASSLPGEQFFGPGTRLTVL.

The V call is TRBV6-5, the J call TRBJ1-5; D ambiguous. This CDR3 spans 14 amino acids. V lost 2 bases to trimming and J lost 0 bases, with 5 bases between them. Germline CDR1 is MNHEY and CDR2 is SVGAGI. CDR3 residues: CASSYAYSNQPQHF. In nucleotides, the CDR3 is TGTGCCAGCAGTTACGCGTATAGCAATCAGCCCCAGCATTTT.

As DNA, the CDR3 is TGCGCCAGCAGCTTGACGGACAGGGGTAAGAAGAGCGGCACTGAAGCTTTCTTT. It translates to CASSLTDRGKKSGTEAFF. The chain links TRBV4-1 to TRBJ1-1; 9 bases are shared with TRBD1. CDR1 is MGHRA and CDR2 is YSYEKL in the germline V gene. V shed 5 bases and J 4 bases; nucleotides not matched to a gene: 17. CDR3 length: 18 residues.

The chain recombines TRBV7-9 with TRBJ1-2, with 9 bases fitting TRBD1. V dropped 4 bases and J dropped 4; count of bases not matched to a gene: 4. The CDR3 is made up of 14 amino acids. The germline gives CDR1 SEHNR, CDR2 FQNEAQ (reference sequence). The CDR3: CASSWDREGYGYTF. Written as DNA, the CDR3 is TGTGCCAGCAGCTGGGACAGGGAGGGCTATGGCTACACCTTC.

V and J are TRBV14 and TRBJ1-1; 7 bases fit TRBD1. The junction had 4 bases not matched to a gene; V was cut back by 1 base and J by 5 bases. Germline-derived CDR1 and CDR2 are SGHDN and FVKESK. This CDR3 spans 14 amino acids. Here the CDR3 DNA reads TGTGCCAGCAGCCAAGGAGGGGGCGCAACTGAAGCTTTCTTT. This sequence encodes CASSQGGGATEAFF.

CDR3 nucleotide sequence: TGTGCCACCACCCTTAACCTAGACCCAGAGACCCAGTACTTC. It translates to CATTLNLDPETQYF. V gene TRBV5-6 combines with J gene TRBJ2-5; D is uncertain. V was shortened by 9 bases and J by 4 bases, with 19 bases between the two germline ends. From germline, CDR1 is SGHDT and CDR2 YYEEEE. The CDR3 contains 14 residues.

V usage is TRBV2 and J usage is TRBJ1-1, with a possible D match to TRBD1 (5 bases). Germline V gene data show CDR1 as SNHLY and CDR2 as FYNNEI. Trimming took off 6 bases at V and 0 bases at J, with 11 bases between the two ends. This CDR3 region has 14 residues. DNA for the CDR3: TGTGCCAGCAGCGCCAGGGCCCTGAACACTGAAGCTTTCTTT. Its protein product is CASSARALNTEAFF.

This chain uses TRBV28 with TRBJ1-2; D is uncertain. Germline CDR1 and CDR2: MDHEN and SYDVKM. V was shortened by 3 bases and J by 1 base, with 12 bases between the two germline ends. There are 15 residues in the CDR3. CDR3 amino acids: CASSFRLRINYGYTF. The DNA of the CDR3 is TGTGCCAGCAGTTTCCGACTCCGTATTAACTATGGCTACACCTTC.